This T cell receptor beta chain was sequenced during a study of T cells in Graves' hyperthyroidism and ophthalmopathy (dated by TCRdb to the late 2010s). The study in broad terms: Peripheral blood samples were taken at initial diagnosis, before any treatment was given. A discovery cohort of approximately 97 patients, 43 with Graves' ophthalmopathy and 55 to 60 with stable Graves' hyperthyroidism, was used to find distinguishing TCR V-J signatures. After blood sampling, hyperthyroidism patients were treated with methimazole at a starting dose of 30 mg daily, and ophthalmopathy patients were treated with high-dose intravenous methylprednisolone. In addition, the study compared T-cell repertoires in thyroid tissue and in blood from a handful of Graves' hyperthyroidism patients. According to the paper, TCR Vbeta CDR3 sequencing was carried out on 120 to 150 peripheral blood samples, which came from under 50 ophthalmopathy, fewer than 80 hyperthyroidism and about 17 progressor patients. The 100 or so discovery patients were randomly split 7:3 into training and test sets. Prospective prediction of ophthalmopathy was tested in an independent validation cohort consisting of about 19 hyperthyroidism patients and approximately 16 patients who later progressed to ophthalmopathy.

Graves' hyperthyroidism was defined as stable when no progression to ophthalmopathy occurred over 18 months of follow-up. Hyperthyroidism patients were newly diagnosed, had a disease duration of under 2 months, and were aged 18 to 65 years. Any patient with an uncontrolled infection, another autoimmune disease, pregnancy or lactation was excluded. Diagnoses were based on clinical symptoms, serum thyroxine and TRAb, thyroid ultrasound and orbital computed tomography. Ficoll-Paque density gradient centrifugation was used to isolate PBMCs from approximately 11 ml of fresh peripheral blood. Trizol reagent was used to extract total RNA, and RNA quality was then checked on an Agilent 2100 Bioanalyzer. This clonotype has a single count. What antigen it recognizes has not been identified. Base qualities are not provided; no much larger clone lies one nucleotide away. Support from one read is weak. The TCR beta CDR3 regions were amplified from the RNA transcripts. A first-round RT-PCR of the TCR CDR3 used the HTBI primer set with the Qiagen OneStep RT-PCR kit. The libraries were constructed in a second round of multiplex PCR and then size-selected and purified. Libraries were sequenced paired-end with 100 bp reads on an Illumina HiSeq2000. As for the original processing: Raw data were processed with SOAPnuke, discarding reads with adapters, uncalled bases, mean Phred below 15, or no exact constant-primer or identifier match. COPE v1.2.5 was used to merge the high-quality paired reads, and each unique nucleotide sequence was defined as a clonotype. Clonotypes were aligned to IMGT TRBV, TRBD and TRBJ reference segments using MiTCR v1.1. The analysis was restricted to V-J combinations with a frequency above 0.0001, which together covered 99% to 99.2% of the repertoires. The TCS score was defined as the ratio of F50 (clonal expansion) to E x V (chaos), calculated using BLOSUM62-based TCRdist between CDR3 peptides within each V-J. Welch's t-statistics and random forest reduced fewer than 550 V-J features to some 14, which were used in a naive Bayes classifier (R e1071). The raw public data were reprocessed by TCRdb itself: fastp quality trimming at Q25, MiXCR clonotype calling, in-frame beta chains only. Merged by CDR3 protein, the rows form single entries marked with the most common genes and DNA. TCRdb's processing, not the authors' own work, is the source of the V and J calls. This sample is represented by around 690,000 distinct CDR3 sequences; around a sixth of them were singletons. Roughly a sixth of the sample comes from the top ten.

General conclusions and limits of the study: Ophthalmopathy was separated from stable hyperthyroidism by a 13 V-J signature model, with over 85% sensitivity and 81% to 82% specificity obtained in cross-validation and 80%/75% obtained in testing. Most expanded thyroid clonotypes (frequency above 0.001) were also detected in blood, a finding suggesting that blood repertoires may reflect thyroid immune responses. No statistical method was used to fix the sample size in advance, and group allocation was not hidden from the investigators. During validation, the model predicted progression to ophthalmopathy a median of approximately 6.5 months ahead of onset, with almost 71% sensitivity and under 85% specificity.

From the cysteine through the phenylalanine, the CDR3 covers 15 amino acids. Here the CDR3 DNA is all that survives: 45 bases in frame from base 1. After removal of 4 bases from V and 3 bases from J, the junction retains 7 bases not matched to a gene. CDR1 MNHEY and CDR2 SMNVEV are derived from the germline V gene (reference sequence). The source material was blood. Recombination linked TRBV27 to TRBJ2-7; 9 bases in between match TRBD1. The sequence was obtained from a man in his fifties or sixties with Graves' hyperthyroidism. The CDR3 region: CASSSSWTGVYEQYF. The nucleotide sequence is given as TGTGCCAGCAGTTCATCCTGGACAGGGGTCTACGAGCAGTACTTC.